Listed here are 17 T cell receptor beta chains from one sample, sequenced in a study of blood T cells in healthy people across ages. Then a second PCR, running roughly 6 to 12 cycles, was carried out with a sample-barcoded 5' primer and a J-beta primer mix. Via MiXCR, TCRdb re-called the 5' RACE reads, giving one row per CDR3 protein. The sample carries around 800,000 distinct CDR3 sequences, 20% to 30% recorded once. These records were also assigned to another study, of T cells of mothers and their children.

The material sequenced was blood. These receptors were collected from a boy younger than 18 in good health.

J is TRBJ1-1 and V is TRBV28; D gene uncertain. The CDR3 is 13 residues long. Deletions cut 6 bases from V and 5 bases from J, with 13 bases between. The germline CDR1 and CDR2 sequences are MDHEN and SYDVKM. The CDR3 sequence: CASSSRGITEAFF. The CDR3 DNA sequence: TGTGCCAGCAGCAGCCGGGGAATTACTGAAGCTTTCTTT.

The chain is built from TRBV20-1 and TRBJ1-2; weak D call: TRBD1 (5 bases). The CDR3 loop spans 12 amino acids. Trimming shortened V by 3 bases and J by 1 base, and 6 bases separated the two germline ends. Germline V CDR1 and CDR2: DFQATT, SNEGSKA (reference sequence). The CDR3 sequence is CSASDSNYGYTF. DNA of the CDR3: TGCAGTGCTAGCGACAGTAACTATGGCTACACCTTC.

V is TRBV6-5 and J is TRBJ1-5, with D tentatively TRBD1 (5 bases). The CDR3 runs 15 residues. Germline values: CDR1 MNHEY, CDR2 SVGAGI. V was shortened by 6 bases and J by 10 bases, with 22 bases between the two germline ends. The CDR3 DNA sequence: TGTGCCAGCAGACCGACAGAGCTCCCGGGCCATCCCCAGCATTTT. Encoded protein: CASRPTELPGHPQHF.

This clonotype was found once. This chain's CDR3 is CSVVDREEMYSNQPQHF. The CDR3 DNA sequence: TGCAGCGTTGTCGACAGGGAGGAGATGTATAGCAATCAGCCCCAGCATTTT. This chain links TRBV29-1 with TRBJ1-5; 7 nucleotides agree with TRBD1. Germline assignment: CDR1 SQVTM and CDR2 ANQGSEA. The V gene end was trimmed by 4 bases and the J gene end by 0 bases; junction bases not matched to a gene: 12. CDR3 length equals 17 residues.

Only a few counts were recorded for this clonotype. The chain links TRBV18 to TRBJ2-5, with a possible D match to TRBD1 (5 bases). The last part of the DNA fits TRBJ2-1 better; the J call may be wrong. CDR3 length: 16 residues. CDR1 is KGHSH and CDR2 is LQKENI in the germline V gene. CDR3 in DNA: TGTGCCAGCTCACCGTCGCTCCTTAGGACCCAGGGTGAGCAGTTCTTC. It is translated as CASSPSLLRTQGEQFF.

This clonotype is a singleton in its sample. J is TRBJ2-3 and V is TRBV2; TRBD2 matches 7 bases. CDR1 is SNHLY, CDR2 FYNNEI, per germline. Unmatched junction bases numbered 6, after V lost 1 base and J lost 14 bases. This CDR3 spans 12 amino acids. CDR3 sequence reads: CASSEGTRRLYF. In DNA, the CDR3 is TGTGCCAGCAGTGAAGGGACTAGGAGACTGTATTTT.

The gene calls are TRBV10-3 and TRBJ2-3; TRBD2 aligns across 8 bases. The CDR3 is 13 amino acids. Per the germline V gene, CDR1 is ENHRY and CDR2 is SYGVKD. V shed 6 bases, J shed 1 base, and the junction held 0 bases outside the gene matches. The CDR3 DNA sequence: TGTGCCATCAGGACTAGCGGCACAGATACGCAGTATTTT. It yields the protein CAIRTSGTDTQYF.

A few counts support this clonotype. V and J are TRBV6-6 and TRBJ1-2; D remains ambiguous. From germline, CDR1 is MNHNY and CDR2 SVGAGI (reference sequence). The CDR3 runs 13 residues. Trimming removed 2 bases at V and 1 base at J, with 5 bases between. CDR3: CASSYRHNYGYTF. DNA for the CDR3: TGTGCCAGCAGTTACCGGCATAACTATGGCTACACCTTC.

This clonotype has only a few counts. This chain uses TRBV12-3 or TRBV12-4 with TRBJ2-7; D may correspond to TRBD1 or TRBD2 (5 bases each). This CDR3 is built from 15 residues. Trimming removed 5 bases at V and 0 bases at J, with 14 bases between. The CDR3 spells CASSLRVGSSYEQYF. The CDR3 DNA reads as TGTGCCAGCAGTCTCAGGGTTGGGAGCTCCTACGAGCAGTACTTC.

The chain uses TRBV4-1 and TRBJ2-5; maybe TRBD2 (5 bases). The J call could be wrong; TRBJ2-1 is a better fit for the DNA end. This CDR3 is built from 13 residues. CDR1 is MGHRA and CDR2 is YSYEKL in the germline V gene. This CDR3 is CASSQPLAYEQFF. For the CDR3, the DNA is TGCGCCAGCAGCCAACCCTTAGCGTATGAGCAGTTCTTC.

This clonotype has just a few counts. The chain carries TRBV7-9 and TRBJ2-5; maybe TRBD1 (6 bases). Trimming cost V 3 bases and J 6 bases, with 8 bases left between them. There are 12 residues in the CDR3. CDR1 is SEHNR, CDR2 FQNEAQ, per germline (reference sequence). The CDR3 nucleotides are TGTGCCAGCAGCTTGTGGGGGCAGACCCAGTACTTC. Translating it yields CASSLWGQTQYF.

J is TRBJ1-2 and V is TRBV7-9, with TRBD1 matching 9 bases. With V trimmed by 4 bases and J by 6 bases, 12 bases remained unmatched. Germline-derived CDR1 and CDR2 are SEHNR and FQNEAQ (reference sequence). The CDR3 consists of 16 residues. CDR3 bases: TGTGCCAGCAGCTACGGAGGGACAGGGTTTCGAGATGGCTACACCTTC. Its translation: CASSYGGTGFRDGYTF.

There are a few counts of this clonotype. The chain is built from TRBV10-2 and TRBJ1-5, with TRBD1 as a possible D gene (5 bases). Germline loops: CDR1 WSHSY, CDR2 SAAADI. This CDR3 contains 13 residues. V dropped 4 bases and J dropped 7 bases, with 11 bases sitting between them. The CDR3 loop reads CASSGREGQPQHF. The CDR3 coding sequence is TGCGCCAGCAGTGGCAGGGAGGGACAGCCCCAGCATTTT.

CDR3 DNA sequence: TGTGCCACCAGCGGCGTGGGGGGGCCCGGCAATGAGCAGTTCTTC. This gives the protein CATSGVGGPGNEQFF. The rearrangement joins TRBV15 to TRBJ2-5, with D perhaps TRBD2 (7 bases). The J call may be wrong; the DNA end is better matched by TRBJ2-1. Germline-derived CDR1 and CDR2 are LNHNV and YYDKDF (reference sequence). This CDR3 spans 15 amino acids.

The chain is built from TRBV27 and TRBJ2-5; D not certain. The DNA end lines up better with TRBJ2-1; the J call may be wrong. CDR3 length: 15 residues. Looked up from germline, CDR1 is MNHEY and CDR2 is SMNVEV (reference sequence). The chain's CDR3 is CASSLWSPHFNEQFF. The DNA for the CDR3 is TGTGCCAGCAGTTTATGGTCTCCGCACTTCAATGAGCAGTTCTTC.

This clonotype has a handful of counts. Here the CDR3 DNA reads TGCAGTGCTGGAGGACAGTCCTACGAGCAGTACTTC. It yields the protein CSAGGQSYEQYF. The chain has TRBV20-1 and TRBJ2-7; tentatively, D is TRBD1 (6 bases). Germline-derived CDR1 and CDR2 are DFQATT and SNEGSKA (reference sequence). The length of the CDR3 is 12 residues. With 5 bases removed from V and 1 base from J, the gap between germline ends came to 9 bases.

This chain uses TRBV12-3 or TRBV12-4 with TRBJ2-5; D possibly matches TRBD1 or TRBD2 (5 bases each). V was cut by 5 bases and J by 5 bases, with 18 bases left in between. The CDR3 extends over 15 amino acids. CDR3 in amino acids: CASSGGGEASETQYF. CDR3 in DNA: TGTGCCAGCAGTGGGGGTGGGGAAGCATCGGAGACCCAGTACTTC.